Listed below are T cell receptor beta chains from one sample, sequenced in a study of blood T cell repertoires in COVID-19. Assay: immunoSEQ multiplex PCR; the TCRdb copy retains only in-frame clones and omits some. The table shows about 110,000 clones, with 84% occurring only once. The sample taken for sequencing was peripheral blood. The receptors derive from a woman aged 45-60 years with acute or convalescent COVID-19. The CDR3 runs from the conserved cysteine through the conserved F or W. A D gene is named only where the DNA matches it firmly. Clone sizes are given selectively: once, few, many, or a class where the clone is expanded.

TRBV12-5,NA,TRBJ1-1,NA,TGTGCTAGTGGTTTGACTTTGAACACTGAAGCTTTCTTT,CASGLTLNTEAFF
TRBV12-2,NA,TRBJ1-2,NA,TGTGCAAGTCGCTTAGCTTACCGGGACTTATTC,CASRLAYRDLF
TRBV7-3,NA,TRBJ1-6,NA,TGTGCCAGCAGCTTTGGAGGAGCCAATTCACCCCTCCACTTT,CASSFGGANSPLHF
TRBV24-1,NA,TRBJ2-3,NA,TGTGCCACCAGTGATAGACAGATAAGCACAGATACGCAGTATTTT,CATSDRQISTDTQYF
TRBV18,TRBD1,TRBJ2-2,NA,TGTGCCAGCTCACCGCGTTCGACCCCGGGACAGGGGGCCGGGGAGCTGTTTTTT,CASSPRSTPGQGAGELFF
TRBV11-2,NA,TRBJ2-7,NA,TGTGCCAGCAGCTTAGGCAACATTTACGAGCAGTACTTC,CASSLGNIYEQYF
TRBV18,TRBD1,TRBJ2-3,once,TGTGCCAGCTCACCTCCGGGACAGGGGGCATCCCTCCTCACAGATACGCAGTATTTT,CASSPPGQGASLLTDTQYF
TRBV10-3,TRBD2,TRBJ2-1,NA,TGTGCCATCAGTGGTAGCGGGGGGGCCGGAAATGAGCAGTTCTTC,CAISGSGGAGNEQFF
TRBV6-5,TRBD1,TRBJ1-2,NA,TGTGCCAGCAGTTCACAGGGGAGTTTCAGTGGCTACACCTTC,CASSSQGSFSGYTF
TRBV11-2,TRBD1,TRBJ1-2,NA,TGTGCCAGCAGCTTAGACCGGACAGGGGGAGACTATCTTTTC,CASSLDRTGGDYLF
TRBV7-9,NA,TRBJ1-1,NA,TGTGCCAGCAGCTTAGTAGCTTGGGACACTGAAGCTTTCTTT,CASSLVAWDTEAFF
TRBV3-1/TRBV3-2,TRBD2,TRBJ2-5,NA,TGTGCCAGCAGCCAGACGTCGGGACTAGCCCCCAGGACCCAGTACTTC,CASSQTSGLAPRTQYF
TRBV5-1,NA,TRBJ1-6,NA,TGCGCCAGCAGCCCCGAGGGGAGGAGGAGAATTTCACCCCTCCACTTT,CASSPEGRRRISPLHF
TRBV5-6,NA,TRBJ1-4,NA,TGTGCCAGCAGCTTTGGAGGGACGGAGGAAAAACTGTTTTTT,CASSFGGTEEKLFF
TRBV6-5,NA,TRBJ1-1,NA,TGTGCCAGCAGTTACTCGAAGGCGGGGAACACTGAAGCTTTCTTT,CASSYSKAGNTEAFF
TRBV5-1,NA,TRBJ2-2,NA,TGCGCCAGCAGCCCCCTAGAGGGGGGGACCGGGGAGCTGTTTTTT,CASSPLEGGTGELFF
TRBV19,NA,TRBJ1-1,few,TGTGCCAGCCGCCCGGGGGGCGAGAATGAAGCTTTCTTT,CASRPGGENEAFF
TRBV15,TRBD1,TRBJ1-5,many,TGTGCCACCAGCAGAGGGACAGGGGAAAATCAGCCCCAGCATTTT,CATSRGTGENQPQHF
TRBV3-1/TRBV3-2,NA,TRBJ2-7,NA,TGTGCCAGCAGCCAACGTCCGTCCTACGAGCAGTACTTC,CASSQRPSYEQYF
TRBV30,NA,TRBJ2-7,once,TGTGCCTGGAGTGCGGGGGCTAGCGGATACTGGGGTTCCTACGAGCAGTACTTC,CAWSAGASGYWGSYEQYF
TRBV6-4,NA,TRBJ1-2,NA,TGTGCCAGCAGTACAGGGACCCGACCGGGTGGCTACACCTTC,CASSTGTRPGGYTF
TRBV29-1,TRBD1,TRBJ1-2,NA,TGCAGCGTCGGGACAGGGCTTACTAACTATGGCTACACCTTC,CSVGTGLTNYGYTF
TRBV6-6,TRBD1,TRBJ1-5,few,TGTGCCAGCAGTTACGGGACAGAGATTAGCAATCAGCCCCAGCATTTT,CASSYGTEISNQPQHF
TRBV5-1,TRBD2,TRBJ2-1,NA,TGCGCCAGCAGCTTCGAACCTAGCGGGGGGCCAGGGAGTGGGGCTGTCGTCTTC,CASSFEPSGGPGSGAVVF
TRBV18,TRBD2,TRBJ2-3,NA,TGTGCCAGCTCACTGGGACTAGCGGGGCGCACAGATACGCAGTATTTT,CASSLGLAGRTDTQYF
TRBV29-1,NA,TRBJ1-2,few,TGCAGCGTTGCGGACTTGAGGAATGGCTACACCTTC,CSVADLRNGYTF
TRBV5-1,NA,TRBJ1-1,NA,TGCGCCAGCAGCGCCCAGTCGAACACTGAAGCTTTCTTT,CASSAQSNTEAFF
TRBV11-2,NA,TRBJ2-2,NA,TGTGCCAGCAGCCCCGCGTCGGCCGGGGAGCTGTTTTTT,CASSPASAGELFF
TRBV18,NA,TRBJ1-1,NA,TGTGCCAGCTCACAGGGAGAGAACACTGAAGCTTTCTTT,CASSQGENTEAFF
TRBV18,TRBD1,TRBJ1-5,NA,TGTGCCAGCTCACCCGGGACAGGGGACCAGCCCCAGCATTTT,CASSPGTGDQPQHF
TRBV11-3,NA,TRBJ1-1,NA,TGTGCCAGCAGCGTGGAGGAGGGCACTGAAGCTTTCTTT,CASSVEEGTEAFF
TRBV5-1,NA,TRBJ1-3,NA,TGCGCCAGCAGCCCTAGGACAGAAAACACCATATATTTT,CASSPRTENTIYF
TRBV20-1,TRBD1,TRBJ2-7,NA,TGCAGTGCTAATGACAGGGGTTACGAGCAGTACTTC,CSANDRGYEQYF
TRBV15,TRBD2,TRBJ2-3,NA,TGTGCCACCAGCAGAGAGACTAGCGGAGATACGCAGTATTTT,CATSRETSGDTQYF
TRBV5-6,NA,TRBJ1-2,once,TGTGCCAGCAGCTTTGGGAGCCACTATGGCTACACCTTC,CASSFGSHYGYTF
TRBV6-5,NA,TRBJ1-1,NA,TGTGCCAGCAGCCAGGCGTTAACTAACACTGAAGCTTTCTTT,CASSQALTNTEAFF
TRBV28,NA,TRBJ1-3,NA,TGTGCCAGCAGGGTAGGGTCGGGAGTGACTGGAAACACCATATATTTT,CASRVGSGVTGNTIYF
TRBV5-4,TRBD1,TRBJ1-6,few,TGTGCCAGCAGCTTGACAGGGGGGAGGGATTCACCCCTCCACTTT,CASSLTGGRDSPLHF
TRBV25-1,TRBD1,TRBJ2-2,NA,TGTGCCAGCGGTAGAGGGGACAGAGAGACCGGGGAGCTGTTTTTT,CASGRGDRETGELFF
TRBV11-2,NA,TRBJ1-2,NA,TGTGCCAGCAGCTTAGATCTCTACAGCCTCTATGGCTACACCTTC,CASSLDLYSLYGYTF